This TCR beta chain was captured in a study of blood T cell repertoires in COVID-19. In the authors' workflow: Amplification from reference gene primers served as the basis for estimated nucleated cell counts. Here immunoSEQ multiplex PCR was the method, and the copy in TCRdb shows in-frame clones only, minus some. V and J calls and clone size are copied from that table; D and trimming were computed from the DNA. Of 350,000 to 450,000 clones detected, 89% appear once; the ten largest clones hold around 1.3%. This clone has only one observation. The V gene end was trimmed by 8 bases and the J gene end by 6 bases; junction bases not matched to a gene: 4. CDR1 is MNHEY, CDR2 SVGAGI, per germline. The CDR3 totals 14 residues.

This chain uses TRBV6-5 with TRBJ2-1, with 13 bases aligning to TRBD2. Sequencing was performed on peripheral blood. The sequence was obtained from a man aged 40-49 years with acute or convalescent COVID-19. As DNA, the CDR3 is TGTGCCAGCCAGACTAGCGGGAGGCTCAATGAGCAGTTCTTC. The encoded protein is CASQTSGRLNEQFF.